Listed below are T cell receptor beta chains from one sample, sequenced in a study of T cell repertoires in cytomegalovirus infection. TCRdb ran MiXCR on the reads and lists one entry per CDR3 protein. The sample carries about 340,000 distinct CDR3 sequences, 25% to 35% recorded once. These receptors lack a known antigen. Specimen: cultured PBMCs, collected from culture after CMV antigen stimulation. These TCRs come from a human donor in good health (CMV status not recorded). Some clones in this sample may be carry-over from other donors' samples. CDR3s include the opening cysteine and the closing phenylalanine or tryptophan. The D gene is left open where the match is weak. Clone size is stated in some rows and not others, as once, few, many or a class when expanded.

size,D,J,V,DNA,CDR3
NA,TRBD1,TRBJ1-1,TRBV20-1,TGCAGTGCTAGAACGGGACAGTGGAACACTGAAGCTTTCTTT,CSARTGQWNTEAFF
NA,TRBD1,TRBJ1-6,TRBV20-1,TGCAGTGCTGGCGACAGGGGCGGGAATTCACCCCTCCACTTT,CSAGDRGGNSPLHF
NA,NA,TRBJ2-3,TRBV27,TGTGCCAGCAGTACGCACACAGATACGCAGTATTTT,CASSTHTDTQYF
once,NA,TRBJ1-6,TRBV3-1,TGTGCCAGCAGCCAAGTCCCGGGTAGTTCACCCCTCCACTTT,CASSQVPGSSPLHF
few,NA,TRBJ2-7,TRBV11-2,TGTGCCAGCAGCTTGGGGACACCCTTCGAGCAGTACTTC,CASSLGTPFEQYF
NA,NA,TRBJ2-5,TRBV11-2,TGTGCCAGCAGCGTGGGTCAGGGTGAAGAGACCCAGTACTTC,CASSVGQGEETQYF
NA,NA,TRBJ2-5,TRBV5-6,TGTGCCAGCAGCTGGGGGGCGGCCAGCGGACTTGGAGAGACCCAGTACTTC,CASSWGAASGLGETQYF
NA,NA,TRBJ2-7,TRBV6-6,TGTGCCAGCAGTGTAAACAGGGATTACGAGCAGTACTTC,CASSVNRDYEQYF
few,NA,TRBJ1-1,TRBV4-1,TGCGCCAGCAGCCCCCGTTCGAAAACTGAAGCTTTCTTT,CASSPRSKTEAFF
many,NA,TRBJ2-3,TRBV7-3,TGTGCCAGCAGCTCAGGAAGCACAGATACGCAGTATTTT,CASSSGSTDTQYF
many,TRBD1,TRBJ1-2,TRBV6-1,TGTGCCAGCAGTCTAATAACAGGGGCCATGGGCTACACCTTC,CASSLITGAMGYTF
NA,NA,TRBJ1-1,TRBV7-9,TGTGCCAGCAGCTTAGGGGCCCGCTTAAGCGCTGAAGCTTTCTTT,CASSLGARLSAEAFF
NA,NA,TRBJ1-2,TRBV7-9,TGTGCCAGCAGCTTAGTAGAAAACTATGGCTACACCTTC,CASSLVENYGYTF
few,TRBD2,TRBJ2-5,TRBV20-1,TGCAGTGCCCCAACTAGCGGGGCGTACCAAGAGACCCAGTACTTC,CSAPTSGAYQETQYF
NA,NA,TRBJ2-7,TRBV12-3/TRBV12-4,TGTGCCAGCAGAAAGCAGAGGAGCTCCTACGAGCAGTACTTC,CASRKQRSSYEQYF
few,TRBD2,TRBJ2-4,TRBV4-2,TGTGCCAGCAGCCAACTACGGGAGGGCGTCCCCAAAAACATTCAGTACTTC,CASSQLREGVPKNIQYF
NA,NA,TRBJ2-1,TRBV4-1,TGCGCCAGCAGCCAAGGAGAGGTCGACTCCTACAATGAGCAGTTCTTC,CASSQGEVDSYNEQFF
NA,TRBD2,TRBJ2-3,TRBV28,TGTGCCAGCAGGGGTAGCGGGAGAACAGATACGCAGTATTTT,CASRGSGRTDTQYF
NA,TRBD1,TRBJ2-2,TRBV24-1,TGTGCCACCAATGCAGGGGGCGCGAACACCGGGGAGCTGTTTTTT,CATNAGGANTGELFF
few,NA,TRBJ1-2,TRBV7-9,TGTGCCAGCAGCTCCAACTTTGGGGGACATGGCTACACCTTC,CASSSNFGGHGYTF
NA,NA,TRBJ1-1,TRBV10-3,TGTGCCATCAGTGGCAGGGGCGGAGGGGACACTGAAGCTTTCTTT,CAISGRGGGDTEAFF
few,NA,TRBJ2-7,TRBV24-1,TGTGCCACCAGTGAGATTCCACAGGGTTCTCACGAGCAGTACTTC,CATSEIPQGSHEQYF
NA,NA,TRBJ1-6,TRBV19,TGTGCCAGTAGTCCCTCCGGCGGATATAATTCACCCCTCCACTTT,CASSPSGGYNSPLHF
many,NA,TRBJ2-1,TRBV27,TGTGCCAGCTTTCGGGGGGCACAGCAGTTCTTC,CASFRGAQQFF
many,TRBD1,TRBJ1-5,TRBV7-6,TGTGCCAGCAGCGACAGGGTTGTGGGGCAGCCCCAGCATTTT,CASSDRVVGQPQHF
NA,NA,TRBJ2-5,TRBV29-1,TGCAGCGTTGAACCCGAAACAGAGACCCAGTACTTC,CSVEPETETQYF
NA,TRBD2,TRBJ2-2,TRBV20-1,TGCAGTGCCCAGAGACTAGCGGGGATTAACACCGGGGAGCTGTTTTTT,CSAQRLAGINTGELFF
many,TRBD1,TRBJ1-4,TRBV7-2,TGTGCCAGCAGTTCCGGGACAGGGGTTGAAAAACTGTTTTTT,CASSSGTGVEKLFF
NA,TRBD1,TRBJ1-1,TRBV6-1,TGTGCCAGCAGTGGTCCGGGACAGGGCACTGAAGCTTTCTTT,CASSGPGQGTEAFF
NA,NA,TRBJ2-1,TRBV7-3,TGTGCCAGCAGTTTTGACACATACAATGAGCAGTTCTTC,CASSFDTYNEQFF
NA,NA,TRBJ2-4,TRBV5-6,TGTGCCAGCAGCTGGGGAGGTATGCAAGGGAACATTCAGTACTTC,CASSWGGMQGNIQYF
many,NA,TRBJ2-6,TRBV7-6,TGTGCCAGCAGCACGGGTCGCTCTGGGGCCAACGTCCTGACTTTC,CASSTGRSGANVLTF
NA,TRBD2,TRBJ2-7,TRBV7-6,TGTGCCAGCAGCTCTAAGCGGGGGGCCTACGAGCAGTACTTC,CASSSKRGAYEQYF
few,TRBD2,TRBJ2-1,TRBV7-3,TGTGCCAGCAGCGTAGCGGGAGGGTTCGGGGAGCAGTTCTTC,CASSVAGGFGEQFF
NA,NA,TRBJ1-2,TRBV10-3,TGTGCCATCATGGGGGGACGGACTAACTATGGCTACACCTTC,CAIMGGRTNYGYTF
few,TRBD1,TRBJ1-1,TRBV19,TGTGCCAGTACGACAGACAGGGTGAACACTGAAGCTTTCTTT,CASTTDRVNTEAFF
NA,TRBD1,TRBJ1-6,TRBV20-1,TGCAGTGCTAGTTACAGGGGTGTGAATTCACCCCTCCACTTT,CSASYRGVNSPLHF
few,NA,TRBJ2-5,TRBV7-4,TGTGCCAGCAGCCTGGGACGGGGGTACCAAGAGACCCAGTACTTC,CASSLGRGYQETQYF
few,TRBD1,TRBJ2-1,TRBV11-2,TGTGCCAGCAGCCCTTGGGACAGGGGGCGCGAGGGAAATGAGCAGTTCTTC,CASSPWDRGREGNEQFF
NA,TRBD2,TRBJ2-1,TRBV7-8,TGTGCCAGCAGCCTAATTAGCGGGAGGGCTTCCTACAATGAGCAGTTCTTC,CASSLISGRASYNEQFF
NA,NA,TRBJ2-2,TRBV2,TGTGCCAGCACCCGGGAGAGGGGCGGGGAGCTGTTTTTT,CASTRERGGELFF
many,NA,TRBJ2-2,TRBV28,TGTGCCAGCAGTTTTCTGGTCGACTACACCGGGGAGCTGTTTTTT,CASSFLVDYTGELFF
few,NA,TRBJ2-5,TRBV5-4,TGTGCCAGCAGCTTGGAAGGTCCCAAAGAGACCCAGTACTTC,CASSLEGPKETQYF
many,TRBD1,TRBJ1-1,TRBV10-3,TGTGCCACCCTCGACCGACAGGGCGACACTGAAGCTTTCTTT,CATLDRQGDTEAFF
NA,NA,TRBJ1-1,TRBV20-1,TGCAGTGCCCGTGGCGGAACCTCTATGAACACTGAAGCTTTCTTT,CSARGGTSMNTEAFF
NA,NA,TRBJ2-1,TRBV10-3,TGTGCCAGCGCCCCCGGGACGCAACTTTCCAATGAGCAGTTCTTC,CASAPGTQLSNEQFF
NA,NA,TRBJ2-2,TRBV11-3,TGTGCCAGCAGCTTAGATGGCCAGGGGGGAATCACCGGGGAGCTGTTTTTT,CASSLDGQGGITGELFF
NA,NA,TRBJ1-2,TRBV3-1,TGTGCCAGCAGCCAAGCCGACAGGAATGGCTACACCTTC,CASSQADRNGYTF
NA,NA,TRBJ1-5,TRBV19,TGTGCCAGTAGTAGAAGGGGGGGACCGCCCCAGCATTTT,CASSRRGGPPQHF
NA,NA,TRBJ2-7,TRBV15,TGTGCCACCAGCAGAGATGGTCGACAGGGAGGAACGCAGTACTTC,CATSRDGRQGGTQYF
NA,TRBD1,TRBJ1-1,TRBV27,TGTGCCAGCAGTCCCCAGGGACAGGGGGTGAACACTGAAGCTTTCTTT,CASSPQGQGVNTEAFF
NA,TRBD1,TRBJ2-3,TRBV5-1,TGCGCCAGCAGCTCGGGACAGAGCACAGATACGCAGTATTTT,CASSSGQSTDTQYF
NA,NA,TRBJ2-5,TRBV28,TGTGCCAGCAGCAATAGCAAAGGGACCCAGTACTTC,CASSNSKGTQYF
NA,NA,TRBJ1-2,TRBV27,TGTGCCAGCAGTTTACTGAGGGGAGGTGGCTACACCTTC,CASSLLRGGGYTF